Below, 9 T cell receptor beta chains from the same sample are listed, as sequenced in a study of cytomegalovirus exposure and HLA in healthy donors. Vbeta (60) and Jbeta (13) primers were used in the PCR. TCRdb's table, derived via immunoSEQ multiplex PCR, lists solely in-frame clones and lacks some. The sample has 150,000 to 200,000 clones; just under 80% are singletons. The specimen sequenced was PBMCs. These receptors were taken from a man younger than 35 in good health and CMV-seropositive.

This chain links TRBV4-2 with TRBJ2-1; 7 bases match TRBD2. The V gene's germline CDR1 is LGHNA and CDR2 YNFKEQ. V lost 2 bases and J lost 1; bases outside the gene matches: 5. CDR3 size: 16 residues. Written as DNA, the CDR3 is TGTGCCAGCAGCCAAAGCGGGGCTGGGTCCTACAATGAGCAGTTCTTC. This translates into CASSQSGAGSYNEQFF.

The V and J genes are TRBV7-8 and TRBJ1-5; D unresolved. The CDR3 has 13 residues. CDR1 SGHVS and CDR2 FQNEAQ come from the germline V gene. The ends were cut back, 3 bases at V and 3 bases at J, with 6 bases in the middle. CDR3 loop: CASSFGSNQPQHF. CDR3 bases: TGTGCCAGCAGCTTCGGTTCCAATCAGCCCCAGCATTTT. The full variable domain, its missing parts supplied by reference TRBV7-8 and TRBJ1-5, is GAGVSQSPRYKVAKRGQDVALRCDPISGHVSLFWYQQALGQGPEFLTYFQNEAQLDKSGLPSDRFFAERPEGSVSTLKIQRTQQEDSAVYLCASSFGSNQPQHFGDGTRLSIL.

This clone was picked up one time. This sequence joins TRBV5-5 and TRBJ2-5; TRBD1 aligns across 8 bases. CDR1 is SGHKS, CDR2 YYEKEE, per germline (reference sequence). J gave up 5 bases and V 0 bases, and 6 bases lay outside the gene matches. There are 15 residues in the CDR3. Written as DNA, the CDR3 is TGTGCCAGCAGCTTGGGACAGGGGTTCGGGGAGACCCAGTACTTC. Amino acids: CASSLGQGFGETQYF.

V usage is TRBV30 and J usage is TRBJ2-7, with 10 nucleotides matching TRBD1. The CDR3 runs to 13 residues. Germline values: CDR1 GTSNPN, CDR2 SVGIG (reference sequence). Trimming cost V 4 bases and J 9 bases; bases outside gene matches: 9. CDR3 DNA: TGTGCCTGGAACAAGGACAGGGGGATCGCGCAGTACTTC. As protein: CAWNKDRGIAQYF.

The rearrangement links TRBV2 to TRBJ1-4, with D unclear. Trimming removed 6 bases from V and 5 bases from J, with 10 bases in between. This CDR3 is 13 amino acids long. Germline CDR1 reads SNHLY; CDR2 reads FYNNEI. DNA for the CDR3: TGTGCCAGCAGGAGGGTGGGAAATGAAAAACTGTTTTTT. Its protein product is CASRRVGNEKLFF.

The V call is TRBV5-1, the J call TRBJ2-7; 10 bases agree with TRBD2. Germline values: CDR1 SGHRS, CDR2 YFSETQ. CDR3 length: 14 residues. Unmatched junction bases numbered 6, after V lost 0 bases and J lost 9 bases. CDR3: CASSLELAGIGQYF. The CDR3, as DNA: TGCGCCAGCAGCTTGGAACTAGCGGGAATCGGGCAGTACTTC.

The rearrangement uses TRBV27 and TRBJ1-1, with TRBD1 matching 7 bases. The CDR3 has 13 amino acids. Per germline, CDR1 MNHEY and CDR2 SMNVEV (reference sequence). Germline trimming cut 5 bases from V and 4 bases from J; bases unmatched to any gene: 4. CDR3 bases: TGTGCCAGCAGTCGACAGGGATCCACTGAAGCTTTCTTT. Translation gives CASSRQGSTEAFF.

The V gene is TRBV2, the J gene TRBJ1-5; 8 nucleotides line up with TRBD1. J was trimmed by 6 bases and V by 3 bases; bases with no gene match: 4. The length of the CDR3 is 14 residues. Germline V gives CDR1 SNHLY, CDR2 FYNNEI. Here the CDR3 reads CASSDLRGLQPQHF. CDR3 nucleotide sequence: TGTGCCAGCAGTGACCTCAGGGGGCTTCAGCCCCAGCATTTT. Together with reference TRBV2 and TRBJ1-5, the CDR3 gives the full variable domain: EPEVTQTPSHQVTQMGQEVILRCVPISNHLYFYWYRQILGQKVEFLVSFYNNEISEKSEIFDDQFSVERPDGSNFTLKIRSTKLEDSAMYFCASSDLRGLQPQHFGDGTRLSIL.

In this sample, this clone turned up a few times. The chain carries TRBV6-1 and TRBJ1-2, with TRBD1 as a possible D gene (6 bases). V was clipped by 6 bases and J by 4 bases, with 12 bases between them. Germline CDR1 is MNHNS and CDR2 is SASEGT. This CDR3 has 13 amino acids. The CDR3 DNA is TGTGCCAGCAGAGGAACAGGGATCTATGGCTACACCTTC. It encodes CASRGTGIYGYTF.